This entry lists 18 T cell receptor beta chains sequenced from one sample in a study of shared clonotypes between healthy human individuals. TCRdb keeps only in-frame clones here, not all; method: immunoSEQ multiplex PCR. The sample has more than 2 million clones, approximately 96% seen once. Sequencing used naive CD4+ T cells sorted from blood. The subset denotes: CD45RA+ positively selected. The receptors originated from a man between 18 and 35 years old in good health.

CDR3 bases: TGCGCCAGCAGCTTAGACAGGGGCTTGACTAGCGGGAGGGCCCGTGAGACCCAGTACTTC. Encoded protein: CASSLDRGLTSGRARETQYF. This sequence joins TRBV5-1 and TRBJ2-5; 14 bases match TRBD2. There are 20 residues in the CDR3. V dropped 2 bases and J dropped 5; count of bases not matched to a gene: 17. CDR1 and CDR2 (germline): SGHRS, YFSETQ. The full variable domain, its missing parts supplied by reference TRBV5-1 and TRBJ2-5, is KAGVTQTPRYLIKTRGQQVTLSCSPISGHRSVSWYQQTPGQGLQFLFEYFSETQRNKGNFPGRFSGRQFSNSRSEMNVSTLELGDSALYLCASSLDRGLTSGRARETQYFGPGTRLLVL.

The chain joins TRBV7-9 to TRBJ2-1; the match to TRBD2 covers 10 bases. CDR1 is SEHNR and CDR2 is FQNEAQ in the germline V gene (reference sequence). The CDR3 is 15 amino acids. V was pared by 5 bases and J by 6 bases, with 7 bases of the junction left unmatched. The CDR3 DNA sequence: TGTGCCAGCAGCCCGACAGGGACTAGCGTCAATGAGCAGTTCTTC. It is translated as CASSPTGTSVNEQFF.

The rearrangement links TRBV9 to TRBJ2-1; TRBD2 aligns across 11 bases. V was clipped by 0 bases and J by 0 bases; unmatched bases: 17. Germline V gives CDR1 SGDLS, CDR2 YYNGEE. The CDR3 spans 22 residues. CDR3 sequence reads: CASSVEPTGTSGSRSSYNEQFF. Written as DNA, the CDR3 is TGTGCCAGCAGCGTAGAACCTACCGGGACTAGCGGTTCACGGTCCTCCTACAATGAGCAGTTCTTC.

The sample holds one count of this clone. V gene TRBV9 combines with J gene TRBJ1-2, with D maybe TRBD1 (5 bases). The CDR3 consists of 15 residues. Trimming removed 4 bases from V and 4 bases from J, with 17 bases in between. CDR1 and CDR2 from the germline V gene are SGDLS and YYNGEE. The DNA of the CDR3 is TGTGCCAGCAGCACACCAGGGAGTGGGGCCTATGGCTACACCTTC. Translation gives CASSTPGSGAYGYTF.

This chain links TRBV7-9 with TRBJ2-5, with 8 bases matching TRBD1. Germline values: CDR1 SEHNR, CDR2 FQNEAQ (reference sequence). The CDR3 totals 15 residues. After removal of 1 base from V and 5 bases from J, the junction contained 6 bases not matched to a gene. The CDR3 bases are TGTGCCAGCAGCTTAGGCGGGACAGGCTTGGAGACCCAGTACTTC. The encoded protein is CASSLGGTGLETQYF.

This chain's CDR3 is CASSFSGSGYNEQFF. CDR3 in DNA: TGTGCCAGCAGTTTTAGCGGGAGTGGCTACAATGAGCAGTTCTTC. The V call is TRBV6-6, the J call TRBJ2-1, with TRBD2 identical over 9 bases. Germline-derived CDR1 and CDR2 are MNHNY and SVGAGI (reference sequence). V lost 4 bases and J lost 3; bases outside the gene matches: 4. The CDR3 contains 15 residues.

The chain is built from TRBV5-4 and TRBJ1-4; no firm D call. Trimming took off 1 base at V and 8 bases at J, with 12 bases between the two ends. The germline V gene has CDR1 SGHNT and CDR2 YYREEE (reference sequence). The CDR3 loop spans 14 amino acids. CDR3 DNA: TGTGCCAGCAGCTTGTGGGATAAGCGGGAAAAACTGTTTTTT. It encodes CASSLWDKREKLFF.

The V gene is TRBV5-1, the J gene TRBJ1-1; 7 nucleotides agree with TRBD1. The V and J ends lost 3 bases and 5 bases, in that order; junction bases with no gene match: 4. This CDR3 has 13 amino acids. The germline V gene has CDR1 SGHRS and CDR2 YFSETQ. The CDR3 reads CASSWQGETEAFF. The DNA of the CDR3 is TGCGCCAGCAGCTGGCAGGGGGAAACTGAAGCTTTCTTT.

Note on this clone: At the DNA level, this CDR3 is encoded by other sequences in the same sample as well. The chain is built from TRBV30 and TRBJ2-7; D gene unclear. There are 11 residues in the CDR3. The V end lost 0 bases, the J end lost 5 bases, and 5 bases lay between the germline ends. Germline V lookup: CDR1 GTSNPN, CDR2 SVGIG (reference sequence). CDR3 sequence (DNA): TGTGCCTGGAGTGTAGGCCACGAGCAGTACTTC. Translation gives CAWSVGHEQYF. The full variable domain, with the rest looked up from reference TRBV30 and TRBJ2-7, is SQTIHQWPATLVQPVGSPLSLECTVEGTSNPNLYWYRQAAGRGLQLLFYSVGIGQISSEVPQNLSASRPQDRQFILSSKKLLLSDSGFYLCAWSVGHEQYFGPGTRLTVT.

The CDR3 bases are TGTGCCAGCAGTTTATTTTCAACTAATGAAAAACTGTTTTTT. It codes for CASSLFSTNEKLFF. The gene calls are TRBV28 and TRBJ1-4, with D unclear. This CDR3 contains 14 residues. Germline CDR1 MDHEN, CDR2 SYDVKM. The V and J ends lost 1 base and 0 bases respectively, with 3 bases between them.

This clone came up a few times. The genes are TRBV19 and TRBJ1-5, with 9 nucleotides matching TRBD1. V was pared by 5 bases and J by 4 bases, with 3 bases of the junction left unmatched. This CDR3 spans 14 amino acids. Germline V gives CDR1 LNHDA, CDR2 SQIVND (reference sequence). CDR3 residues: CASSDRGWNQPQHF. The CDR3 DNA reads TGTGCCAGTAGTGACAGGGGGTGGAATCAGCCCCAGCATTTT.

This clone was detected once. CDR3 nucleotides: TGTGCCAGCAGCCCCAATGGGGAAAAACTGTTTTTT. Protein sequence: CASSPNGEKLFF. The chain is built from TRBV6-6 and TRBJ1-4, with D unclear. This CDR3 spans 12 amino acids. Germline CDR1 MNHNY, CDR2 SVGAGI (reference sequence). V shed 6 bases and J shed 8 bases, with 10 bases lying between them.

The chain uses TRBV10-1 and TRBJ2-4, with 8 bases that match TRBD1. The CDR3 covers 15 residues. Germline V lookup: CDR1 WNHNN, CDR2 SYGVQD (reference sequence). Losses at the gene ends were 6 bases for V and 1 base for J; bases not matched to a gene: 5. CDR3 nucleotides: TGCGCCAGCAGGGAGACAGGGGCGGCCAAAAACATTCAGTACTTC. This gives the protein CASRETGAAKNIQYF.

In regard to this clone: This specimen includes other DNA sequences encoding the same CDR3. V usage is TRBV18 and J usage is TRBJ2-2; weak D call: TRBD1 (5 bases). Trimming removed 4 bases at V and 2 bases at J, with 8 bases between. From germline, CDR1 is KGHSH and CDR2 LQKENI. This CDR3 has 14 amino acids. The CDR3 sequence: CASSLDRNTGELFF. CDR3 sequence (DNA): TGTGCCAGCTCACTCGACAGAAACACCGGGGAGCTGTTTTTT.

The V call is TRBV2, the J call TRBJ1-4, with a tentative D call TRBD1 (6 bases). Germline CDR1 reads SNHLY; CDR2 reads FYNNEI. Trimming stripped 7 bases from V and 4 bases from J, with 16 bases between. The CDR3 has 15 residues. The CDR3 here is CASNNQGQSNEKLFF. CDR3 DNA: TGTGCCAGCAACAATCAGGGGCAGAGTAATGAAAAACTGTTTTTT.

J is TRBJ2-4 and V is TRBV6-1, with TRBD1 matching over 7 bases. V shed 1 base and J 2 bases; nucleotides not matched to a gene: 5. The germline gives CDR1 MNHNS, CDR2 SASEGT. This CDR3 is 16 amino acids long. The CDR3: CASSEGGGLTKNIQYF. The DNA of the CDR3 is TGTGCCAGCAGTGAAGGAGGGGGCCTAACCAAAAACATTCAGTACTTC.

V usage is TRBV6-5 and J usage is TRBJ2-3; D unclear. CDR1 and CDR2 from the germline V gene are MNHEY and SVGAGI. This CDR3 has 14 residues. Trimming shortened V by 2 bases and J by 3 bases, and 9 bases separated the two germline ends. The CDR3 reads CASSYNSRTDTQYF. The CDR3 DNA sequence: TGTGCCAGCAGTTACAATAGCAGGACAGATACGCAGTATTTT.

The rearrangement uses TRBV27 and TRBJ2-7, with 11 positions matching TRBD2. The CDR3 covers 15 residues. Germline V lookup: CDR1 MNHEY, CDR2 SMNVEV (reference sequence). J lost 4 bases, V lost 6 bases, and 8 bases had no gene match. The CDR3: CASSSAGLAAYEQYF. CDR3 bases: TGTGCCAGCAGCTCGGCGGGACTAGCGGCATACGAGCAGTACTTC.